This entry lists 5 T cell receptor beta chains sequenced from one sample in a study of vaccination and CD4 T cells after COVID-19. An Oncomine TCR Beta short-read assay was used to sequence the DNA from cultured CD4+ T cells. Scientists extracted genomic DNA from CD4+ T cells grown in culture. TCRdb fed the PCR reads into MiXCR, producing one record per CDR3 protein. Of about 9,000 distinct CDR3 sequences in the sample, roughly 31% are singletons; the top ten hold 11%. For these TCRs, the target antigens are not known. Treatment meaning: approximately 11-day PBMC culture with coronavirus spike peptide pools or control peptides (ViraFEST assay). The unexposed donor provided CD4+ T cells, which were taken before the COVID-19 pandemic (2011-2018). What was sequenced was CD4+ T cells from blood, cultured in vitro. The receptor set was obtained from a human donor in good health.

This clonotype was recorded a few times. The rearrangement uses TRBV7-3 and TRBJ1-6, with D perhaps TRBD1 (6 bases). Germline CDR1 and CDR2: SGHTA and FQGTGA. V was cut by 2 bases and J by 7 bases, with 21 bases left in between. This CDR3 has 18 amino acids. The CDR3 DNA sequence: TGTGCCAGCAGCTTATTAGCGCCCGGGGGGGGGCGGAATTCACCCCTCCACTTT. Translated: CASSLLAPGGGRNSPLHF.

This clonotype occurred once. The rearrangement uses TRBV28 and TRBJ2-4, with 7 bases matching TRBD1. The CDR3 contains 16 residues. Germline trimming cut 5 bases from V and 7 bases from J; bases unmatched to any gene: 14. The germline gives CDR1 MDHEN, CDR2 SYDVKM. CDR3 DNA sequence: TGTGCCAGCAGTGCCCCCGACAGGGTCGGTGGGAACATTCAGTACTTC. Translation gives CASSAPDRVGGNIQYF.

This rearrangement joins TRBV15 to TRBJ1-4; 7 nucleotides align to TRBD1. J lost 7 bases, V lost 1 base, and 9 bases had no gene match. Germline V CDR1 and CDR2: LNHNV, YYDKDF (reference sequence). The CDR3 is 16 amino acids. DNA of the CDR3: TGTGCCACCAGCAGAGGAGGGACAGCTGGAGGTGAAAAACTGTTTTTT. It yields the protein CATSRGGTAGGEKLFF.

The chain has TRBV6-5 and TRBJ1-1, with a weak D call TRBD1 (6 bases). This CDR3 is built from 14 residues. CDR1 and CDR2 (germline): MNHEY, SVGAGI. The V gene lost 4 bases and the J gene lost 5 bases, with 14 bases spanning the gap. The CDR3 bases are TGTGCCAGCAGTTGCCCCGCAGGGGTTACTGAAGCTTTCTTT. Protein: CASSCPAGVTEAFF.

This clonotype was observed a handful of times. V gene TRBV24-1 combines with J gene TRBJ2-7; D not resolved. The CDR3 sequence is 12 residues long. Germline V CDR1 and CDR2: KGHDR, SFDVKD. V was cut by 9 bases and J by 0 bases, with 8 bases left in between. DNA of the CDR3: TGTGCCACCGCCCAGAGCTCCTACGAGCAGTACTTC. Amino acids: CATAQSSYEQYF.